Shown below are 22 T cell receptor beta chains from a single sample sequenced in a study of shared clonotypes between healthy human individuals (dated by TCRdb to the early 2020s). Library construction relied on the immunoSEQ multiplex PCR assay. In its TCRdb copy, this immuneACCESS table keeps in-frame sequences only and misses some clones. Where compared with another copy, unresolved V genes explain less than half of these, and the others have no known cause. Counted in this sample were roughly 700,000 clones; about 74% of them appeared once. Over 1.5% of the sample lies in the top ten. Sequenced input: memory CD4+ T cells sorted from blood. What the cell subset or site label conveys for this sample: CD45RA-negative fraction. The receptors originated from a woman aged 30 to 39 in good health.

This rearrangement joins TRBV10-3 to TRBJ1-5; 9 positions agree with TRBD1. Unmatched junction bases numbered 6, after V lost 3 bases and J lost 0 bases. CDR1 and CDR2 from the germline V gene are ENHRY and SYGVKD. The CDR3 sequence is 17 residues long. The CDR3 region has the DNA TGTGCCATCAGTGACGAGACAGGGGGTCCTAGCAATCAGCCCCAGCATTTT. Its translation is CAISDETGGPSNQPQHF.

The chain is built from TRBV5-8 and TRBJ1-5; D might be TRBD1 (5 bases). Germline assignment: CDR1 SGHTS and CDR2 YDEGEE. Trimming removed 3 bases at V and 0 bases at J, with 10 bases between. CDR3 length: 15 amino acids. The CDR3 nucleotides read TGTGCCAGCAGCTACCTTACAGGTAGCAATCAGCCCCAGCATTTT. It is translated as CASSYLTGSNQPQHF. The complete variable domain, with remaining parts taken from reference TRBV5-8 and TRBJ1-5, reads EAGVTQSPTHLIKTRGQQATLRCSPISGHTSVYWYQQALGLGLQFLLWYDEGEERNRGNFPPRFSGRQFPNYSSELNVNALELEDSALYLCASSYLTGSNQPQHFGDGTRLSIL.

The chain is built from TRBV7-2 and TRBJ1-5, with D hard to call. This CDR3 spans 15 amino acids. Between the trimmed V and J ends, which lost 1 base and 5 bases, there was a span of 12 bases. Germline V gene data show CDR1 as SGHTA and CDR2 as FQGNSA. The CDR3 region has the DNA TGTGCCAGCAGCTTAGGGACCTCCCTTCATCAGCCCCAGCATTTT. As protein: CASSLGTSLHQPQHF.

The sample holds a few counts of this clone. This sequence joins TRBV5-1 and TRBJ2-4; 9 bases align to TRBD1. There are 14 residues in the CDR3. V lost 2 bases to trimming and J lost 6 bases; unmatched junction nucleotides: 3. Germline V gives CDR1 SGHRS, CDR2 YFSETQ. This chain's CDR3 is CASSFGTGINIQYF. DNA for the CDR3: TGCGCCAGCAGCTTTGGGACAGGGATAAACATTCAGTACTTC.

The genes are TRBV5-1 and TRBJ2-2; 11 nucleotides match TRBD1. The CDR3 is made up of 18 amino acids. Trimming removed 4 bases from V and 0 bases from J; junction bases left unmatched: 8. Germline CDR1 reads SGHRS; CDR2 reads YFSETQ. This chain's CDR3 is CASSPRTGGASNTGELFF. In nucleotides, the CDR3 is TGCGCCAGCAGCCCCCGGACAGGGGGCGCTTCGAACACCGGGGAGCTGTTTTTT.

The V call is TRBV10-3, the J call TRBJ1-5; D may be TRBD1 (5 bases). CDR1 and CDR2 from the germline V gene are ENHRY and SYGVKD. This CDR3 contains 16 residues. The V and J ends lost 3 bases and 0 bases respectively, with 12 bases between them. Here the CDR3 reads CAISESQGNSNQPQHF. The CDR3 DNA reads TGTGCCATCAGTGAAAGTCAGGGAAATAGCAATCAGCCCCAGCATTTT.

V gene TRBV30 combines with J gene TRBJ1-6; unclear D gene. The germline gives CDR1 GTSNPN, CDR2 SVGIG (reference sequence). Trimming left V 1 base short and J 8 bases short, with 9 bases between. The CDR3 runs 13 residues. CDR3 loop: CAWSESDYSPLHF. The DNA of the CDR3 is TGTGCCTGGAGTGAGTCAGATTATTCACCCCTCCACTTT.

This chain connects TRBV28 to TRBJ2-1; 15 bases align to TRBD2. Per germline, CDR1 MDHEN and CDR2 SYDVKM. The trim removed 5 bases at V and 2 bases at J, leaving 13 bases unmatched. The CDR3 extends over 20 amino acids. The CDR3 protein is CASSQTGTSGRTGPYNEQFF. DNA for the CDR3: TGTGCCAGCAGTCAGACCGGGACTAGCGGGAGGACAGGCCCCTACAATGAGCAGTTCTTC.

The chain uses TRBV2 and TRBJ1-5; no clear D. Trimming shortened V by 5 bases and J by 0 bases, and 11 bases separated the two germline ends. Germline CDR1 and CDR2: SNHLY and FYNNEI. CDR3 size: 15 residues. CDR3 loop: CASSPGTNSNQPQHF. In DNA, the CDR3 is TGTGCCAGCAGTCCGGGAACGAATAGCAATCAGCCCCAGCATTTT.

This clone was detected only once. CDR3 nucleotide sequence: TGTGCCAGCAGCTTAAACCCTAGTGTCGAGCAGTACTTC. It translates to CASSLNPSVEQYF. The chain combines TRBV7-9 with TRBJ2-7, with D unresolved. CDR1 SEHNR and CDR2 FQNEAQ come from the germline V gene (reference sequence). Trimming cost V 2 bases and J 6 bases, with 11 bases left between them. The CDR3 is made up of 13 amino acids.

Notes on this clone: This may come from a read error, since a much larger clone is one base off. Other DNA sequences in this specimen translate into the identical CDR3. This chain joins TRBV6-4 and TRBJ2-2; D not certain. Trimming cost V 4 bases and J 2 bases, with 5 bases left between them. This CDR3 has 13 residues. Germline CDR1 reads MRHNA; CDR2 reads SNTAGT. CDR3 sequence (DNA): TGTGCCAGCAGTGCACAAAACACCGGGGAGCTGTTTTTT. It translates to CASSAQNTGELFF.

The chain has TRBV7-8 and TRBJ2-7; 14 positions match TRBD2. The V gene end was trimmed by 1 base and the J gene end by 6 bases; junction bases not matched to a gene: 5. Germline CDR1 is SGHVS and CDR2 is FQNEAQ. CDR3 length equals 16 residues. The CDR3 loop reads CASSLGLAGGFGEQYF. In DNA, the CDR3 is TGTGCCAGCAGCTTAGGACTAGCGGGAGGGTTTGGCGAGCAGTACTTC.

The chain couples TRBV2 to TRBJ1-1, with D hard to call. Germline CDR1 is SNHLY and CDR2 is FYNNEI. This CDR3 comprises 14 residues. V lost 3 bases, J lost 0 bases, and 8 bases lay in between. CDR3 DNA sequence: TGTGCCAGCAGTGACCAATTATTGAACACTGAAGCTTTCTTT. Translating it yields CASSDQLLNTEAFF.

The gene calls are TRBV9 and TRBJ1-1; D ambiguous. Germline-derived CDR1 and CDR2 are SGDLS and YYNGEE. V gave up 0 bases and J gave up 3 bases, with 6 bases separating them. This CDR3 has 13 residues. As DNA, the CDR3 is TGTGCCAGCAGCGTAGCCCTTGACACTGAAGCTTTCTTT. This codes for CASSVALDTEAFF.

The chain recombines TRBV5-1 with TRBJ2-5; tentatively, D is TRBD1 (6 bases). This CDR3 spans 16 amino acids. Germline V CDR1 and CDR2: SGHRS, YFSETQ. Trimming took 4 bases from V and 5 from J, leaving 21 bases between them. Here the CDR3 DNA reads TGCGCCAGCAGCGCCCTACAGGGTGTGTCAGTTGAGACCCAGTACTTC. It codes for CASSALQGVSVETQYF.

The chain carries TRBV14 and TRBJ2-3; no definite D call. The V gene's germline CDR1 is SGHDN and CDR2 FVKESK. V shed 1 base and J shed 4 bases, with 15 bases lying between them. The CDR3 runs to 16 residues. The CDR3 protein is CASSQVQEGLADTQYF. Here the CDR3 DNA reads TGTGCCAGCAGCCAAGTTCAGGAAGGCCTCGCAGATACGCAGTATTTT.

This CDR3 reads CASSFLTSYNEQFF. The CDR3 region has the DNA TGTGCCAGCAGTTTTTTGACTTCTTACAATGAGCAGTTCTTC. This rearrangement joins TRBV27 to TRBJ2-1; the D is unclear. Germline V gene sequence: CDR1 MNHEY, CDR2 SMNVEV (reference sequence). V dropped 3 bases and J dropped 4 bases, with 10 bases sitting between them. This CDR3 region has 14 residues.

This chain connects TRBV6-1 to TRBJ1-1; 10 bases match TRBD1. The CDR3 has 13 residues. Germline CDR1 and CDR2: MNHNS and SASEGT. V was clipped by 6 bases and J by 4 bases; unmatched bases: 2. In nucleotides, the CDR3 is TGTGCCAGCAGCCGGGACAGGGGCACTGAAGCTTTCTTT. It specifies CASSRDRGTEAFF.

The rearrangement uses TRBV7-9 and TRBJ2-7, with 7 bases that match TRBD1. Per the germline V gene, CDR1 is SEHNR and CDR2 is FQNEAQ (reference sequence). The CDR3 is made up of 14 amino acids. The ends lost 2 bases at V and 7 bases at J; junction bases unmatched: 8. The CDR3 region has the DNA TGTGCCAGCAGCTTACAACGGGACAGTTCGGAGCAGTACTTC. Amino acid sequence: CASSLQRDSSEQYF.

This clone was found many times. The chain uses TRBV7-2 and TRBJ2-1, with TRBD1 identical over 7 bases. The germline V gene has CDR1 SGHTA and CDR2 FQGNSA. J gave up 3 bases and V 2 bases, and 4 bases lay outside the gene matches. The CDR3 is 15 residues long. The CDR3 loop is CASSLSAGGYNEQFF. The DNA of the CDR3 is TGTGCCAGCAGCTTATCGGCAGGGGGCTACAATGAGCAGTTCTTC.

This clone was picked up a small number of times. The chain joins TRBV21-1 to TRBJ1-1. TRBV21-1 has pseudogene status. This CDR3 spans 14 amino acids. CDR3 in amino acids: CASSKEEGRSEAFF. CDR3 DNA: TGTGCCAGCAGCAAAGAGGAGGGTCGGAGTGAAGCTTTCTTT.

The V gene is TRBV2, the J gene TRBJ2-1, with D possibly being TRBD1 (6 bases). The CDR3 runs 13 residues. Per germline, CDR1 SNHLY and CDR2 FYNNEI. V was trimmed by 7 bases and J by 7 bases, leaving 14 bases between them. CDR3 sequence: CASIETRGNEQFF. For the CDR3, the DNA is TGTGCCAGCATCGAAACTAGGGGGAATGAGCAGTTCTTC.